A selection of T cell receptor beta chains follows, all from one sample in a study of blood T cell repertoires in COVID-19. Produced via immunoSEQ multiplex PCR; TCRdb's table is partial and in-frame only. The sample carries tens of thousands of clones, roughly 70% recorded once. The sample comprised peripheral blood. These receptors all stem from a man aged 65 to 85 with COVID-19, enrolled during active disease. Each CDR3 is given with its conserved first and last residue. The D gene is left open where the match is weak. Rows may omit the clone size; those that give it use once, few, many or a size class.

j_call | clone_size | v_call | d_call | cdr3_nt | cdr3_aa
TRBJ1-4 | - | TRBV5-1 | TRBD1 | TGCGCCAGCAGCGCGGGACAGGTTGCAACTAATGAAAAACTGTTTTTT | CASSAGQVATNEKLFF
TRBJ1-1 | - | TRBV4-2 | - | TGTGCCAGCAGCCAGCAGGGTTTCACTGAAGCTTTCTTT | CASSQQGFTEAFF
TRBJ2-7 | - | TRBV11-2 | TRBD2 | TGTGCCAGCAGCTTACGTGGGGATAGCGGGAGCCCCTACGAGCAGTACTTC | CASSLRGDSGSPYEQYF
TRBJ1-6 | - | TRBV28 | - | TGTGCCAGCAGTCCGGACCCGACACGGGGTAATTCACCCCTCCACTTT | CASSPDPTRGNSPLHF
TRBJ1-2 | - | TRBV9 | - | TGTGCCAGCAGCGAAGGGGGACGGGGCTATGGCTACACCTTC | CASSEGGRGYGYTF
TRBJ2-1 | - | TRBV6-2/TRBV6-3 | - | TGTGCCAGCAGTTACTCAACCGTACCCACAGAGCAGTTCTTC | CASSYSTVPTEQFF
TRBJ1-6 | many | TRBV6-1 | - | TGTGCCAGCAGTGGTGAGCAGGGGCAGAATAATTCACCCCTCCACTTT | CASSGEQGQNNSPLHF
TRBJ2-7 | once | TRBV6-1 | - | TGTGCCAGCAGTGATAACTACGAGCAGTACTTC | CASSDNYEQYF
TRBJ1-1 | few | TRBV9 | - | TGTGCCAGCAGCGGGGACAAGAACTCTGCTGAAGCTTTCTTT | CASSGDKNSAEAFF
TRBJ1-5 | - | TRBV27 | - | TGTGCCAGCAGTTTCGGACAGAGCCATCAGCCCCAGCATTTT | CASSFGQSHQPQHF
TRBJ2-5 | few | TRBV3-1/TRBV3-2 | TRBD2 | TGTGCCAGCAGCCAAGATTTGGCTAGCGGGAGTTTGGTGGGAGAGACCCAGTACTTC | CASSQDLASGSLVGETQYF
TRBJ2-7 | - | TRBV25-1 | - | TGTGCCAGCAGTGCGGACCGGGACACAACCTACGAGCAGTACTTC | CASSADRDTTYEQYF
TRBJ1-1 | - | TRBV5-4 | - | TGTGCCAGCAGCTTGGATACCAATCCGGGGACTGAAGCTTTCTTT | CASSLDTNPGTEAFF
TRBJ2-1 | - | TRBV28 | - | TGTGCCAGCAGTTTGAACAGGCCAAGCAACAATGAGCAGTTCTTC | CASSLNRPSNNEQFF
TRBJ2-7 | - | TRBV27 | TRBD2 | TGTGCCAGCAGGTCAGCGGGAGGGCGGCGTGGCTCCTACGAGCAGTACTTC | CASRSAGGRRGSYEQYF
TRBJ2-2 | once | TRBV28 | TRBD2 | TGTGCCAGCAGTTTGGCGGGACTAGCGGGGCCGAACACCGGGGAGCTGTTTTTT | CASSLAGLAGPNTGELFF
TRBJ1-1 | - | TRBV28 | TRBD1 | TGTGCCAGTATGACAGGGGATTCCACTGAAGCTTTCTTT | CASMTGDSTEAFF
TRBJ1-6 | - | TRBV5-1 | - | TGCGCCAGCAGCTTTGGCCAGGGGAGGGGTTCCCTCCACTTT | CASSFGQGRGSLHF
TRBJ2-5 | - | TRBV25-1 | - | TGTGCCAGCAGCCAAAATCTCGGGATTGGTGAGACCCAGTACTTC | CASSQNLGIGETQYF
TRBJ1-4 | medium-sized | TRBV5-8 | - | TGTGCCAGCAGCTTGGCCGAGGGTCGGGGGTTACTGTTTTTT | CASSLAEGRGLLFF
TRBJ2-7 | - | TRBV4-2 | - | TGTGCCAGCAGCCTACAGGAAGAGGTCTACGAGCAGTACTTC | CASSLQEEVYEQYF
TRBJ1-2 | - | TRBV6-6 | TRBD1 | TGTGCCAGCCTAGGGGACAGGGGTTCTTATGGCTACACCTTC | CASLGDRGSYGYTF
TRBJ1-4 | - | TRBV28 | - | TGTGCCAGCAGTCAGTCCGACAGAGCTGAAAAACTGTTTTTT | CASSQSDRAEKLFF
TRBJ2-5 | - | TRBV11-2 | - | TGTGCCAGCAGCTTCATTGTGGAGACCCAGTACTTC | CASSFIVETQYF
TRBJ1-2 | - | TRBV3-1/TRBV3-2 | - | TGTGCCAGCAGCCAAGATTGGCGGAGACATGGCTACACCTTC | CASSQDWRRHGYTF
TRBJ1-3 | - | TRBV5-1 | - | TGCGCCAGCAGCTTGCCCCGGACCGGGATCTCTGGAAACACCATATATTTT | CASSLPRTGISGNTIYF
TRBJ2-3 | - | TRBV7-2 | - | TGTGCCAGCAGCTCGGGGGAGGATACGCAGTATTTT | CASSSGEDTQYF
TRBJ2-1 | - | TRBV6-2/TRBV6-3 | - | TGTGCCAGCAGTTTTGCGGGAACGGATGAGCAGTTCTTC | CASSFAGTDEQFF
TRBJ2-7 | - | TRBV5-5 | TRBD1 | TGTGCCAGCAGCCTTGGACAGGGTCCCTACGAGCAGTACTTC | CASSLGQGPYEQYF
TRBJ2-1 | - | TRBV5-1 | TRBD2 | TGCGCCAGCAGCTTGGCTCGGGGGGTTAGATCTTATGAGCAGTTCTTC | CASSLARGVRSYEQFF
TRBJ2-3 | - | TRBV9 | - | TGTGCCAGTAAAAGAGGACTTACTAGCACAGATACGCAGTATTTT | CASKRGLTSTDTQYF
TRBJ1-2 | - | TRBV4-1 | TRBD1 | TGCGCCAGCAGCCTACAGGGGGTCCCCTCATATGGCTACACCTTC | CASSLQGVPSYGYTF
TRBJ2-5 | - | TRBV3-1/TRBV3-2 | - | TGTGCCAGCAGCCAAGATCCGTATCGGGTTGACCAGTACTTC | CASSQDPYRVDQYF
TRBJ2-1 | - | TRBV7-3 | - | TGTGCCAGCAGCTTAACGCTAGGACTACCTAACAATGAGCAGTTCTTC | CASSLTLGLPNNEQFF
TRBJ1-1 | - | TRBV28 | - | TGTGCCAGCACTCGGGGGAGAAACACTGAAGCTTTCTTT | CASTRGRNTEAFF
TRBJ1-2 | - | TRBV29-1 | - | TGCAGCGTTGAAAATCGAACGGGGGGTTACACCTTC | CSVENRTGGYTF
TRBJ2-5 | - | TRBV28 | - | TGTGCCAGCTCCAGAGGGGGATTCCAAGAGACCCAGTACTTC | CASSRGGFQETQYF
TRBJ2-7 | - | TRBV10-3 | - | TGTGCCATCAGTGAGTCGCCCAGGATACCCGAGCAGTACTTC | CAISESPRIPEQYF
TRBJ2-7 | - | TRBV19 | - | TGTGCCAGTAGTACAAACTGGGCCTCCTACGAGCAGTACTTC | CASSTNWASYEQYF
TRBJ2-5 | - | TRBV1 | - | TGCACCAGCAGCAAGACAGGAGACAAAGAGACCCAGTACTTC | CTSSKTGDKETQYF
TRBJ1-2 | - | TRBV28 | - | TGTGCCAGCAGTTCCCCCGCGGGGGTGAATGGCTACACCTTC | CASSSPAGVNGYTF
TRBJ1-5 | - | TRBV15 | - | TGTGCCACTAGACAACAGGGAGCCTTAGGTCAGCCCCAGCATTTT | CATRQQGALGQPQHF
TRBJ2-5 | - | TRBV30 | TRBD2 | TGTGCCTGGGGACTAGCGGGAGGATTCGCGGAGACCCAGTACTTC | CAWGLAGGFAETQYF
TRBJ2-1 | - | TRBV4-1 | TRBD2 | TGCGCCAGCAGCCCTCGGGGTAGCGGGACCACCTACAATGAGCAGTTCTTC | CASSPRGSGTTYNEQFF
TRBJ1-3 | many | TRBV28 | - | TGTGCCAGCAGTTTCCTCTCTGGAAACACCATATATTTT | CASSFLSGNTIYF
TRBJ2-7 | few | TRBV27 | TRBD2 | TGTGCCAGCAGTCCGACTAGCGAGTACGAGCAGTACTTC | CASSPTSEYEQYF
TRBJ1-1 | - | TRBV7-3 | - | TGTGCCAGCAGCCCACCCGGGAGAGGTTCGCACACTGAAGCTTTCTTT | CASSPPGRGSHTEAFF
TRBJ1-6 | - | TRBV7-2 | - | TGTGCCAGCAGCTACCAAGGGAACAGGGTCGCGCCCCTCCACTTT | CASSYQGNRVAPLHF